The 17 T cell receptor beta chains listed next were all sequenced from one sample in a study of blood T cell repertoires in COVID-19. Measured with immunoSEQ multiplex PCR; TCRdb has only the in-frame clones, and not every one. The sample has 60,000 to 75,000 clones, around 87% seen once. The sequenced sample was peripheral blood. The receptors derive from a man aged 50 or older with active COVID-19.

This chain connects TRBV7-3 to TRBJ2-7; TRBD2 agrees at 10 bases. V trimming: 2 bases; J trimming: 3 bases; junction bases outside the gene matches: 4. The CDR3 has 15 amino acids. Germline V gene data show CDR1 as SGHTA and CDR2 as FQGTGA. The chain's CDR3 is CASSLELAGIYEQYF. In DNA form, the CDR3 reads TGTGCCAGCAGCTTAGAACTAGCGGGAATCTACGAGCAGTACTTC. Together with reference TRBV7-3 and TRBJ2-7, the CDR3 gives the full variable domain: GAGVSQTPSNKVTEKGKYVELRCDPISGHTALYWYRQSLGQGPEFLIYFQGTGAADDSGLPNDRFFAVRPEGSVSTLKIQRTERGDSAVYLCASSLELAGIYEQYFGPGTRLTVT.

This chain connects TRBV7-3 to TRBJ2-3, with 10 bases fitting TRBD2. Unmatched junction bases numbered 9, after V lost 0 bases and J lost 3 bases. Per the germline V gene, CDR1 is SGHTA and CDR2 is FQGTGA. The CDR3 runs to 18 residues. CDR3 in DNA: TGTGCCAGCAGCTTAACCGCCAGGACTAGCGGAATAACAGATACGCAGTATTTT. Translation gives CASSLTARTSGITDTQYF.

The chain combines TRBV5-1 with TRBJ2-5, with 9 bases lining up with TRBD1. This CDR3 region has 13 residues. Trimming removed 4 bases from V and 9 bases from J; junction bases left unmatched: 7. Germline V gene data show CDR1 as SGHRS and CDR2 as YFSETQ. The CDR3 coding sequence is TGCGCCAGCAGCCCGGGACAGGGAAGGGCCCAGTACTTC. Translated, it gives CASSPGQGRAQYF. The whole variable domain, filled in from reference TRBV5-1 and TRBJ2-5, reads KAGVTQTPRYLIKTRGQQVTLSCSPISGHRSVSWYQQTPGQGLQFLFEYFSETQRNKGNFPGRFSGRQFSNSRSEMNVSTLELGDSALYLCASSPGQGRAQYFGPGTRLLVL.

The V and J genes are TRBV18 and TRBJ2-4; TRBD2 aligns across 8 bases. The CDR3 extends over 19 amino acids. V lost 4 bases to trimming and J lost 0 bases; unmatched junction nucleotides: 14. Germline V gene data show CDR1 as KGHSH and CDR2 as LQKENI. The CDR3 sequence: CASSLVGSGTNLAKNIQYF. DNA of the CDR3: TGTGCCAGCTCACTAGTAGGTAGCGGGACAAATCTAGCCAAAAACATTCAGTACTTC.

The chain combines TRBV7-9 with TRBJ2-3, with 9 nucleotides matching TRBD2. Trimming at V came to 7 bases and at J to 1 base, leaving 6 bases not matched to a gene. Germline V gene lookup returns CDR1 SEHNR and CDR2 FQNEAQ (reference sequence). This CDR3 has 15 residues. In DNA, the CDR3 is TGTGCCAGCATCATAGCGGGAGTAGGCACAGATACGCAGTATTTT. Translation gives CASIIAGVGTDTQYF. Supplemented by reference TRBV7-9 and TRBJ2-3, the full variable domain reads DTGVSQNPRHKITKRGQNVTFRCDPISEHNRLYWYRQTLGQGPEFLTYFQNEAQLEKSRLLSDRFSAERPKGSFSTLEIQRTEQGDSAMYLCASIIAGVGTDTQYFGPGTRLTVL.

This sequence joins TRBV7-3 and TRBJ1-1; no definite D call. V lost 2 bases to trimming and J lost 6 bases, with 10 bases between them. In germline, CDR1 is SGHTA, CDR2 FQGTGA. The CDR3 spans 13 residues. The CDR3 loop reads CASSLWAGAEAFF. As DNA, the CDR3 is TGTGCCAGCAGCTTATGGGCTGGTGCTGAAGCTTTCTTT.

This CDR3 is CASSYNQETQYF. The CDR3 DNA reads TGTGCCAGCAGCTATAATCAAGAGACCCAGTACTTC. V is TRBV11-1 and J is TRBJ2-5; no clear D. Germline assignment: CDR1 SGHAT and CDR2 FQDESV (reference sequence). This CDR3 region has 12 residues. Trimming stripped 4 bases from V and 2 bases from J, with 5 bases between.

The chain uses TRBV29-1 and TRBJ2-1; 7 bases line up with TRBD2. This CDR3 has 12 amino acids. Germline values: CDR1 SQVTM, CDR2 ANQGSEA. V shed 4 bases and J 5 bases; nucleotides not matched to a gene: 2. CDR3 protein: CSVGAGDNEQFF. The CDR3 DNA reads TGCAGCGTTGGGGCGGGAGACAATGAGCAGTTCTTC.

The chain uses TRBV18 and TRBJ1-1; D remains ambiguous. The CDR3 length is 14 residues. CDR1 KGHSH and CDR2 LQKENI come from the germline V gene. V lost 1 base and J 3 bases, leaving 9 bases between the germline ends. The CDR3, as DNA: TGTGCCAGCTCACCACTTTGGTCGGACACTGAAGCTTTCTTT. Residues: CASSPLWSDTEAFF.

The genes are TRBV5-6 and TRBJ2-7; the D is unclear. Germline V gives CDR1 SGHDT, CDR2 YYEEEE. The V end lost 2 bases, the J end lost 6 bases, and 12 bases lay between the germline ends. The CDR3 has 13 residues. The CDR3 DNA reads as TGTGCCAGCAGCTTTGGCAGCTCGGGCGAGCAGTACTTC. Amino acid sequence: CASSFGSSGEQYF.

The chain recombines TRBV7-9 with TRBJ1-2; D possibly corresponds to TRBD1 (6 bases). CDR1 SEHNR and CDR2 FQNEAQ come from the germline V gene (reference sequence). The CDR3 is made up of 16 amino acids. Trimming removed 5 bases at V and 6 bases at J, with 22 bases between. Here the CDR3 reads CASSPSGGGARNGYTF. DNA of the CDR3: TGTGCCAGCAGCCCCTCGGGGGGGGGCGCAAGGAATGGCTACACCTTC.

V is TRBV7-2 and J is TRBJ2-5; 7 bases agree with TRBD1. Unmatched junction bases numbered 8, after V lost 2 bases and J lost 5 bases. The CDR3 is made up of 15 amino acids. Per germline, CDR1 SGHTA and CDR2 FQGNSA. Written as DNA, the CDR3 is TGTGCCAGCAGCTTAATAACAGGGGATGGCGAGACCCAGTACTTC. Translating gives CASSLITGDGETQYF.

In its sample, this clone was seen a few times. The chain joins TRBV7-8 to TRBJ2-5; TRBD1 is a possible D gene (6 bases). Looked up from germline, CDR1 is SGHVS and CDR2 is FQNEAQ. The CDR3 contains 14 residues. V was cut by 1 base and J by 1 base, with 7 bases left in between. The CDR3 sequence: CASSLGTAQETQYF. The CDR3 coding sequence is TGTGCCAGCAGCTTAGGGACAGCCCAAGAGACCCAGTACTTC.

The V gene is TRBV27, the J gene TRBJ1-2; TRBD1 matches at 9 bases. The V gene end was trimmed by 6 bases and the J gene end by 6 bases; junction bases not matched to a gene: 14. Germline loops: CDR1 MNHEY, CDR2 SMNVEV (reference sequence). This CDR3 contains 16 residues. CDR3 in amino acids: CASSFSPDRGLHGYTF. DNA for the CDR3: TGTGCCAGCAGCTTCTCCCCGGACAGGGGATTACATGGCTACACCTTC.

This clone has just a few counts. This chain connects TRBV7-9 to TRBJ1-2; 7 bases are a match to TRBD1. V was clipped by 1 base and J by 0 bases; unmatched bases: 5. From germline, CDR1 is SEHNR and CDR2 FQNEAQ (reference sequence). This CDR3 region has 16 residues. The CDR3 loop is CASSLGQGTANYGYTF. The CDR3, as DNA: TGTGCCAGCAGCTTAGGACAGGGAACGGCTAACTATGGCTACACCTTC.

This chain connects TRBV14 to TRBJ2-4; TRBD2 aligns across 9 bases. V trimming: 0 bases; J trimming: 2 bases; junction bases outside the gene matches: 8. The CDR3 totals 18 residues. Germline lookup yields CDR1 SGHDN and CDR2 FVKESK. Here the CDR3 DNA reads TGTGCCAGCAGCCAAGATCTCTACAGCGGGGGGCCCAAAAACATTCAGTACTTC. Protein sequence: CASSQDLYSGGPKNIQYF.

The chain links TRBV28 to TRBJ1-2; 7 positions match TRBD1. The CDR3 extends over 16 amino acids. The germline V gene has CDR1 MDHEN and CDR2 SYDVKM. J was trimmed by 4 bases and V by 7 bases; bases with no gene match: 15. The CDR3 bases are TGTGCCAGCACCCCTTGGGGGACAGCCTCCTCCTATGGCTACACCTTC. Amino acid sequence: CASTPWGTASSYGYTF.